The 26 T cell receptor beta chains listed next were all sequenced from one sample in a study of cytomegalovirus exposure and HLA in healthy donors (dated by TCRdb to about 2017). Library creation used the immunoSEQ multiplex PCR assay. For the multiplex PCR, a mixture combining 60 forward primers for TCR Vbeta segments and 13 reverse primers for TCR Jbeta segments was used. TCRdb holds this immuneACCESS table with in-frame rearrangements only. Some clones are missing; in checked studies, unresolved V genes explain under half, and the rest has no known cause. Within this sample are about 160,000 clones, with roughly four fifths of them counted one time only. The top ten clones comprise approximately 2.3% of the sample. The sample taken for sequencing was PBMCs. The receptors originated from a female donor in good health and CMV-seronegative.

This clone occurred once. The chain is built from TRBV7-2 and TRBJ2-3, with TRBD1 as a possible D gene (5 bases). The CDR3 length is 14 residues. Trimming cost V 4 bases and J 6 bases, with 14 bases left between them. Germline V gene lookup returns CDR1 SGHTA and CDR2 FQGNSA. The CDR3 is CASSSNSGPDTQYF. CDR3 DNA sequence: TGTGCCAGCAGCTCTAATTCAGGGCCCGATACGCAGTATTTT.

The chain has TRBV25-1 and TRBJ1-1; D uncertain. The V gene lost 1 base and the J gene lost 0 bases, with 9 bases spanning the gap. CDR1 and CDR2 from the germline V gene are MGHDK and SYGVNS. This CDR3 is 15 amino acids long. The CDR3 spells CASSEWAGLNTEAFF. The CDR3 nucleotides read TGTGCCAGCAGTGAATGGGCAGGATTGAACACTGAAGCTTTCTTT.

This clone has a single count. This chain links TRBV30 with TRBJ1-5; unclear D gene. The CDR3 consists of 14 residues. V was shortened by 5 bases and J by 0 bases, with 11 bases between the two germline ends. In germline, CDR1 is GTSNPN, CDR2 SVGIG (reference sequence). The chain's CDR3 is CAWGRRNSNQPQHF. CDR3 nucleotides: TGTGCCTGGGGGAGGCGAAATAGCAATCAGCCCCAGCATTTT.

This clone was recorded a few times. The chain combines TRBV6-1 with TRBJ2-7; possible D gene TRBD1, 5 bases. This CDR3 is 15 amino acids long. V gave up 4 bases and J gave up 3 bases, with 16 bases separating them. Germline-derived CDR1 and CDR2 are MNHNS and SASEGT. The CDR3 protein is CASSAFRTGIYEQYF. As DNA, the CDR3 is TGTGCCAGCAGTGCCTTTCGAACAGGAATCTACGAGCAGTACTTC.

The chain carries TRBV10-2 and TRBJ2-3; D is unclear. The CDR3 consists of 17 residues. Trimming took off 0 bases at V and 2 bases at J, with 15 bases between the two ends. Looked up from germline, CDR1 is WSHSY and CDR2 is SAAADI. This CDR3 is CASSESTWRPDTDTQYF. CDR3 in DNA: TGCGCCAGCAGTGAGTCTACGTGGCGGCCCGACACAGATACGCAGTATTTT.

This chain uses TRBV6-1 with TRBJ2-3; 10 bases line up with TRBD2. The germline V gene encodes CDR1 MNHNS and CDR2 SASEGT. Trimming cost V 3 bases and J 6 bases; bases outside gene matches: 12. CDR3 size: 17 residues. Written as DNA, the CDR3 is TGTGCCAGCAGTGAGAGGGGGACTAGCGTCGGACCGGATACGCAGTATTTT. It is translated as CASSERGTSVGPDTQYF.

The V and J genes are TRBV5-1 and TRBJ2-1; 7 bases match TRBD2. The CDR3 contains 16 residues. Germline values: CDR1 SGHRS, CDR2 YFSETQ. V lost 2 bases to trimming and J lost 6 bases; unmatched junction nucleotides: 11. The CDR3 here is CASSFRVEPGGNEQFF. As DNA, the CDR3 is TGCGCCAGCAGCTTTAGAGTTGAGCCGGGGGGCAATGAGCAGTTCTTC.

This chain uses TRBV27 with TRBJ1-1; tentative D call: TRBD1 (5 bases). Deletions cut 5 bases from V and 4 bases from J, with 14 bases between. The CDR3 spans 14 residues. Germline V gene data show CDR1 as MNHEY and CDR2 as SMNVEV (reference sequence). The CDR3 loop is CASSSRVVGTEAFF. The CDR3 nucleotides read TGTGCCAGCAGTAGCAGGGTCGTAGGCACTGAAGCTTTCTTT.

This clone was observed a handful of times. Likely a read error: the CDR3 ends without its conserved phenylalanine or tryptophan. The chain recombines TRBV28 with TRBJ1-1; TRBD1 might be the D (5 bases). This CDR3 has 13 residues. CDR1 is MDHEN and CDR2 is SYDVKM in the germline V gene. V lost 1 base and J 3 bases, leaving 6 bases between the germline ends. CDR3 DNA sequence: TGTGCCAGCAGTTTATACAGGTACACTGAAGCTTTCCTT. Translated: CASSLYRYTEAFL.

V gene TRBV5-4 combines with J gene TRBJ2-1, with a tentative D call TRBD2 (7 bases). The CDR3 runs to 14 residues. Germline CDR1 reads SGHNT; CDR2 reads YYREEE (reference sequence). The V end lost 3 bases, the J end lost 8 bases, and 15 bases lay between the germline ends. The DNA of the CDR3 is TGTGCCAGCAGCTGGGCAGGAGGGGGGGATGAGCAGTTCTTC. This gives the protein CASSWAGGGDEQFF.

This clone was observed a few times. This chain links TRBV7-2 with TRBJ1-2; TRBD1 aligns across 7 bases. CDR1 SGHTA and CDR2 FQGNSA come from the germline V gene. V was clipped by 1 base and J by 7 bases; unmatched bases: 9. The CDR3 has 15 amino acids. DNA for the CDR3: TGTGCCAGCAGCTTAGAGGGGGCGGTTTGGGGTGGCTACACCTTC. This codes for CASSLEGAVWGGYTF.

The gene calls are TRBV28 and TRBJ2-7; 11 nucleotides line up with TRBD2. This CDR3 has 15 amino acids. Germline CDR1 is MDHEN and CDR2 is SYDVKM. V shed 4 bases, J shed 2 bases, and the junction held 4 bases outside the gene matches. The CDR3 here is CASSSGSGGAYEQYF. In DNA form, the CDR3 reads TGTGCCAGCAGTTCCGGTAGCGGGGGGGCCTACGAGCAGTACTTC.

This chain joins TRBV18 and TRBJ2-7, with TRBD2 identical over 14 bases. Looked up from germline, CDR1 is KGHSH and CDR2 is LQKENI. This CDR3 spans 14 amino acids. V dropped 6 bases and J dropped 6; count of bases not matched to a gene: 4. Here the CDR3 DNA reads TGTGCCAGCTCTTCGGGACTAGCGGGAGTCGAGCAGTACTTC. As protein: CASSSGLAGVEQYF.

The rearrangement joins TRBV19 to TRBJ2-1; 8 bases are shared with TRBD1. With 0 bases clipped from V and 9 bases from J, the junction kept 7 bases outside the gene matches. CDR1 and CDR2 (germline): LNHDA, SQIVND (reference sequence). The CDR3 loop spans 15 amino acids. The CDR3 region is CASSIDDRGVGEQFF. CDR3 in DNA: TGTGCCAGTAGTATAGATGACAGGGGAGTGGGTGAGCAGTTCTTC. Full variable domain (rest looked up from reference TRBV19 and TRBJ2-1): DGGITQSPKYLFRKEGQNVTLSCEQNLNHDAMYWYRQDPGQGLRLIYYSQIVNDFQKGDIAEGYSVSREKKESFPLTVTSAQKNPTAFYLCASSIDDRGVGEQFFGPGTRLTVL.

The chain has TRBV19 and TRBJ2-2; 10 bases agree with TRBD1. The CDR3 is 16 amino acids. The germline gives CDR1 LNHDA, CDR2 SQIVND (reference sequence). V lost 7 bases, J lost 4 bases, and 9 bases stayed unmatched. DNA for the CDR3: TGTGCCAGTAAAAATCACCGGGACAGGGGCACCGGGGAGCTGTTTTTT. Residues: CASKNHRDRGTGELFF.

The chain joins TRBV7-9 to TRBJ1-5, with 10 bases that match TRBD1. Germline V CDR1 and CDR2: SEHNR, FQNEAQ (reference sequence). V lost 1 base, J lost 6 bases, and 0 bases stayed unmatched. This CDR3 comprises 14 residues. As DNA, the CDR3 is TGTGCCAGCAGCTTAGGACAGGGGGCTCAGCCCCAGCATTTT. Protein sequence: CASSLGQGAQPQHF. The full variable domain, with the rest looked up from reference TRBV7-9 and TRBJ1-5, is DTGVSQNPRHKITKRGQNVTFRCDPISEHNRLYWYRQTLGQGPEFLTYFQNEAQLEKSRLLSDRFSAERPKGSFSTLEIQRTEQGDSAMYLCASSLGQGAQPQHFGDGTRLSIL.

The V call is TRBV11-3, the J call TRBJ2-1; 10 nucleotides align to TRBD2. The CDR3 runs 16 residues. V shed 0 bases, J shed 8 bases, and the junction held 7 bases outside the gene matches. CDR1 and CDR2 from the germline V gene are SGHNT and YENEEA. This CDR3 is CASSLDWLAGEDEQFF. Here the CDR3 DNA reads TGTGCCAGCAGCTTAGATTGGCTAGCGGGAGAGGATGAGCAGTTCTTC.

The chain couples TRBV5-1 to TRBJ1-1; D gene ambiguous. CDR1 SGHRS and CDR2 YFSETQ come from the germline V gene. The CDR3 has 15 amino acids. Trimming left V 0 bases short and J 0 bases short, with 9 bases between. The CDR3 sequence is CASSLAELVNTEAFF. The DNA for the CDR3 is TGCGCCAGCAGCTTGGCCGAACTTGTGAACACTGAAGCTTTCTTT.

In this sample, this clone turned up a few times. This chain connects TRBV5-5 to TRBJ2-7; 8 bases are a match to TRBD1. CDR1 SGHKS and CDR2 YYEKEE come from the germline V gene (reference sequence). The ends lost 4 bases at V and 0 bases at J; junction bases unmatched: 9. This CDR3 is built from 16 residues. Written as DNA, the CDR3 is TGTGCCAGCAGCGAACCGGGACAGGATAACTCCTACGAGCAGTACTTC. This sequence encodes CASSEPGQDNSYEQYF.

This rearrangement joins TRBV5-4 to TRBJ2-5; the match to TRBD1 covers 7 bases. The CDR3 has 13 amino acids. Germline CDR1 reads SGHNT; CDR2 reads YYREEE (reference sequence). With V trimmed by 4 bases and J by 4 bases, 4 bases remained unmatched. The CDR3 DNA follows: TGTGCCAGCAGCCGACAGGGTGGAGAGACCCAGTACTTC. Protein sequence: CASSRQGGETQYF.

This chain joins TRBV19 and TRBJ2-1, with 7 bases fitting TRBD2. Germline CDR1 LNHDA, CDR2 SQIVND (reference sequence). The CDR3 loop spans 15 amino acids. V lost 6 bases and J lost 4; bases outside the gene matches: 9. The CDR3 is CASSPRGEGYNEQFF. The CDR3 DNA is TGTGCCAGTAGCCCCAGAGGGGAGGGTTACAATGAGCAGTTCTTC.

As concerns this clone: This sequence is one base from a far larger clone and is likely a read error. The chain employs TRBV10-3 and TRBJ1-3; D is unresolved. Trimming took off 3 bases at V and 0 bases at J, with 12 bases between the two ends. The CDR3 runs 16 residues. Germline V gene lookup returns CDR1 ENHRY and CDR2 SYGVKD. CDR3 sequence reads: CAISEAEGASGNTIYF. The CDR3, as DNA: TGTGCCATCAGTGAAGCGGAGGGAGCCTCTGGAAACACCATATATTTT.

As concerns this clone: Other DNA sequences of this sample code for an identical CDR3. The chain employs TRBV7-3 and TRBJ1-5; D is possibly TRBD1 (5 bases). Per germline, CDR1 SGHTA and CDR2 FQGTGA. Trimming pared 2 bases from V and 7 bases from J, leaving 9 bases between. CDR3 length: 13 amino acids. Written as DNA, the CDR3 is TGTGCCAGCAGCTTATCCCCAGGGCAGCCCCAGCATTTT. It encodes CASSLSPGQPQHF.

This chain uses TRBV28 with TRBJ1-2; maybe TRBD1 (5 bases). Deletions cut 7 bases from V and 8 bases from J, with 11 bases between. This CDR3 contains 11 residues. CDR1 and CDR2 (germline): MDHEN, SYDVKM. The CDR3 sequence is CASTPGQGYTF. The CDR3 nucleotides read TGTGCCAGCACCCCAGGGCAAGGCTACACCTTC.

The chain couples TRBV10-2 to TRBJ2-1; TRBD1 aligns across 9 bases. The CDR3 extends over 14 amino acids. Germline trimming cut 8 bases from V and 2 bases from J; bases unmatched to any gene: 4. Germline CDR1 WSHSY, CDR2 SAAADI. CDR3 bases: TGCGCCAGCTTAACAGGGGGCGCCTACAATGAGCAGTTCTTC. Translation: CASLTGGAYNEQFF.

The rearrangement joins TRBV5-1 to TRBJ2-7; 8 nucleotides agree with TRBD1. J was trimmed by 7 bases and V by 4 bases; bases with no gene match: 13. The germline gives CDR1 SGHRS, CDR2 YFSETQ. CDR3 length: 15 amino acids. CDR3 sequence (DNA): TGCGCCAGCAGCGCCTCGACAGGGGCGGGGTGGGAGCAGTACTTC. Its protein is CASSASTGAGWEQYF.